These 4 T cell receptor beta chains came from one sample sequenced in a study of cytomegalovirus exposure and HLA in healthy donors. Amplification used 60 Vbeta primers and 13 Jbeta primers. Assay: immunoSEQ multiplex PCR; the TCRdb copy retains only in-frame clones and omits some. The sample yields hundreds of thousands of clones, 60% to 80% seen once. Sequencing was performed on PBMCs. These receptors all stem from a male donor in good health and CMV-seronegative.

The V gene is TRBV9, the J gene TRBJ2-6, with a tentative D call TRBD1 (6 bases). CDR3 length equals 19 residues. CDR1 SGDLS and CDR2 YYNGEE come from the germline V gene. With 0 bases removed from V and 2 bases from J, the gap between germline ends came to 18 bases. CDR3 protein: CASSVGQALRGAGANVLTF. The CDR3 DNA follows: TGTGCCAGCAGCGTAGGACAGGCCCTCCGAGGTGCTGGGGCCAACGTCCTGACTTTC.

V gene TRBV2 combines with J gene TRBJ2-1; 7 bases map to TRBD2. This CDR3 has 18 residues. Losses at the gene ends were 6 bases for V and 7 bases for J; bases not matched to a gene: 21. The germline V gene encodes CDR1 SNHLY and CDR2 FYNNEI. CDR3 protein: CASRSGGFERNGVNEQFF. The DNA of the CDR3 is TGTGCCAGCAGATCGGGGGGATTCGAGAGGAATGGCGTGAATGAGCAGTTCTTC.

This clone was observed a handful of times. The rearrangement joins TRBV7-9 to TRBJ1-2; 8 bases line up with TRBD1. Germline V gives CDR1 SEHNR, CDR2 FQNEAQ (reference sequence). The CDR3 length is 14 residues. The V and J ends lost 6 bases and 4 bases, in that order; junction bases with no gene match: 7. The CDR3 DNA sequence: TGTGCCAGCAGTCTCGGACAGGGTCCCTATGGCTACACCTTC. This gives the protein CASSLGQGPYGYTF.

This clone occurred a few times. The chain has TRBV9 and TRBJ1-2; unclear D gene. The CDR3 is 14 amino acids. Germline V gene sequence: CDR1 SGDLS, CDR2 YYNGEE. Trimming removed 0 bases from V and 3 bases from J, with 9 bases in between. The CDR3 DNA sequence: TGTGCCAGCAGCGTAGATGGAGGATACTATGGCTACACCTTC. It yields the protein CASSVDGGYYGYTF.